This T cell receptor (beta chain) was identified in a study of OX40 agonist ivuxolimab in advanced cancers. Study as a whole: People in dose escalation had one of these cancers: hepatocellular carcinoma, melanoma, renal cell or head and neck cancer. Study conclusions and caveats: On average, CD8+ T cells had more expanded clones than CD4+. Some nonresponders likewise displayed low normalized T-cell clonal expansion. Patients who responded partially at 0.1-3.0 mg/kg showed clonal expansion ranking among the lowest.

Of note for this clone: What it binds is not known.

TCRdb keeps only in-frame clones here, not all; method: immunoSEQ multiplex PCR. This sample carries around 100,000 clones, about 90% of them seen once, and the ten largest clones take 5.5%. V lost 1 base, J lost 5 bases, and 8 bases lay in between. The CDR3 has 13 residues. Looked up from germline, CDR1 is GTSNPN and CDR2 is SVGIG (reference sequence). This material consisted of CD4+ or CD8+ T cells sorted from blood, taken in a trial of the OX40 agonist ivuxolimab. The chain joins TRBV30 to TRBJ2-2; D ambiguous. The sequence came from an adult with an advanced solid tumor such as melanoma, head and neck, liver or kidney cancer. The CDR3 region is CAWSAVGTGELFF. The CDR3 DNA follows: TGTGCCTGGAGTGCTGTGGGGACCGGGGAGCTGTTTTTT.